The 15 T cell receptor beta chains below come from one sample, sequenced in a study of blood T cell repertoires in COVID-19. Measured with immunoSEQ multiplex PCR; TCRdb has only the in-frame clones, and not every one. The sample records some 180,000 clones, roughly 91% being singletons. Material for sequencing was peripheral blood. These receptors originate from a man between 45 and 60 years old who had recovered from COVID-19.

DNA for the CDR3: TGTGCCAGCAGTTACGGACACTCGGCCTACGAGCAGTACTTC. It codes for CASSYGHSAYEQYF. The chain links TRBV6-5 to TRBJ2-7, with a tentative D call TRBD1 (5 bases). The germline V gene has CDR1 MNHEY and CDR2 SVGAGI. V was shortened by 2 bases and J by 2 bases, with 10 bases between the two germline ends. The CDR3 is 14 residues long.

Note on this clone: Other nucleotide sequences from this sample produce the same CDR3. The chain joins TRBV29-1 to TRBJ1-2; D is possibly TRBD1 (5 bases). The germline V gene encodes CDR1 SQVTM and CDR2 ANQGSEA. Deletions cut 4 bases from V and 7 bases from J, with 10 bases between. CDR3 length: 11 residues. CDR3 nucleotide sequence: TGCAGCGTTGTCGGAGGGGTTGGCTACACCTTC. As protein: CSVVGGVGYTF.

The genes are TRBV11-2 and TRBJ2-7; D might be TRBD2 (7 bases). The germline V gene has CDR1 SGHAT and CDR2 FQNNGV. Trimming removed 1 base at V and 1 base at J, with 14 bases between. The CDR3 runs to 16 residues. The CDR3 bases are TGTGCCAGCAGCTTAGTGGGAGGGGGGCAATCCTACGAGCAGTACTTC. Its protein is CASSLVGGGQSYEQYF.

V usage is TRBV15 and J usage is TRBJ2-1; 11 nucleotides align to TRBD1. This CDR3 region has 17 residues. Germline V gene data show CDR1 as LNHNV and CDR2 as YYDKDF (reference sequence). J gave up 2 bases and V 5 bases, and 8 bases lay outside the gene matches. In DNA, the CDR3 is TGTGCCACCAGCGAGGATACGGACAGGGGGCCCTACAATGAGCAGTTCTTC. It yields the protein CATSEDTDRGPYNEQFF.

The chain is built from TRBV18 and TRBJ1-5, with 8 bases that match TRBD1. Germline lookup yields CDR1 KGHSH and CDR2 LQKENI. This CDR3 is 16 amino acids long. V shed 5 bases and J 6 bases; nucleotides not matched to a gene: 12. CDR3 region: CASSYSPGQGSQPQHF. The CDR3 region has the DNA TGTGCCAGCTCATACTCCCCCGGACAGGGAAGTCAGCCCCAGCATTTT.

The V call is TRBV5-1, the J call TRBJ2-1; 13 bases match TRBD2. There are 19 residues in the CDR3. The germline V gene has CDR1 SGHRS and CDR2 YFSETQ. Trimming took 0 bases from V and 6 from J; bases not matched to a gene: 12. CDR3 amino acids: CASSLADPETSGRANEQFF. CDR3 nucleotide sequence: TGCGCCAGCAGCTTGGCCGATCCCGAAACTAGCGGGAGGGCCAATGAGCAGTTCTTC.

The rearrangement joins TRBV10-2 to TRBJ1-1, with D perhaps matching TRBD1 (5 bases). V lost 4 bases to trimming and J lost 8 bases, with 14 bases between them. Looked up from germline, CDR1 is WSHSY and CDR2 is SAAADI. This CDR3 is built from 13 residues. Here the CDR3 reads CASSVTEWGEAFF. CDR3 bases: TGCGCCAGCAGTGTAACCGAATGGGGCGAAGCTTTCTTT.

This chain uses TRBV5-1 with TRBJ2-7, with 14 bases matching TRBD2. CDR1 SGHRS and CDR2 YFSETQ come from the germline V gene. The V and J ends lost 5 bases and 2 bases, in that order; junction bases with no gene match: 9. CDR3 length: 17 amino acids. CDR3 sequence: CASSHTAGLAGAYEQYF. The CDR3 DNA is TGCGCCAGCAGTCATACAGCGGGACTAGCGGGGGCCTACGAGCAGTACTTC. Using reference TRBV5-1 and TRBJ2-7 for the parts outside the CDR3, the full variable domain is KAGVTQTPRYLIKTRGQQVTLSCSPISGHRSVSWYQQTPGQGLQFLFEYFSETQRNKGNFPGRFSGRQFSNSRSEMNVSTLELGDSALYLCASSHTAGLAGAYEQYFGPGTRLTVT.

This clone was seen a handful of times. This rearrangement joins TRBV3-1 (or the pseudogene TRBV3-2) to TRBJ1-3; 7 nucleotides agree with TRBD1. The CDR3 has 15 amino acids. Germline CDR1 LGHDT, CDR2 YNNKEL (reference sequence). V lost 3 bases to trimming and J lost 0 bases; unmatched junction nucleotides: 2. CDR3 nucleotide sequence: TGTGCCAGCAGCCAGACAGGGACCTCTGGAAACACCATATATTTT. It codes for CASSQTGTSGNTIYF.

The CDR3 DNA is TGTGCCACCGGGATGGAAGGGGAATCTCGAGTCACTGAAGCTTTCTTT. This sequence encodes CATGMEGESRVTEAFF. The V gene is TRBV24-1, the J gene TRBJ1-1; D might be TRBD1 (5 bases). Germline values: CDR1 KGHDR, CDR2 SFDVKD. The V end lost 9 bases, the J end lost 4 bases, and 23 bases lay between the germline ends. The CDR3 sequence is 16 residues long.

This clone was observed a single time. The chain couples TRBV7-8 to TRBJ2-5; possibly TRBD1 for D (6 bases). V gave up 5 bases and J gave up 0 bases, with 19 bases separating them. Germline assignment: CDR1 SGHVS and CDR2 FQNEAQ. The CDR3 loop spans 17 amino acids. The CDR3 loop reads CASSRDIRTLYQETQYF. CDR3 coding DNA: TGTGCCAGCAGCCGGGACATTCGGACCTTGTACCAAGAGACCCAGTACTTC.

CDR3 nucleotides: TGCAGCGTTGATGAAGGGGGCCGGGGCAATGAGCAGTTCTTC. It encodes CSVDEGGRGNEQFF. The chain is built from TRBV29-1 and TRBJ2-1; 7 positions agree with TRBD1. In germline, CDR1 is SQVTM, CDR2 ANQGSEA. The CDR3 length is 14 residues. The J segment lost 6 bases and the V segment lost 3 bases, leaving 8 bases of the junction unmatched.

The genes are TRBV19 and TRBJ1-5, with a weak D call TRBD1 (5 bases). Germline CDR1 and CDR2: LNHDA and SQIVND (reference sequence). V lost 0 bases, J lost 9 bases, and 21 bases lay in between. The CDR3 runs 17 residues. The CDR3 here is CASSIDPLDSSYGPQHF. The CDR3 DNA reads TGTGCCAGTAGTATAGATCCCCTCGACAGTTCTTATGGGCCCCAGCATTTT.

A single count supports this clone. The chain has TRBV6-5 and TRBJ1-6, with D maybe TRBD1 (6 bases). The CDR3 consists of 14 residues. Looked up from germline, CDR1 is MNHEY and CDR2 is SVGAGI. Trimming shortened V by 4 bases and J by 7 bases, and 11 bases separated the two germline ends. The CDR3 nucleotides read TGTGCCAGCAGTTTTTCGACAGGCAATTCACCCCTCCACTTT. Protein product: CASSFSTGNSPLHF.

This chain uses TRBV10-2 with TRBJ2-5; D is perhaps TRBD1 (6 bases). The CDR3 loop spans 13 amino acids. Germline V gene lookup returns CDR1 WSHSY and CDR2 SAAADI. Trimming removed 7 bases at V and 4 bases at J, with 13 bases between. The CDR3 DNA sequence: TGCGCCAGCAACCCAGGGGCGGGAGAGACCCAGTACTTC. It specifies CASNPGAGETQYF.